Here is one TCR beta chain with its context. These data come from a study of cytomegalovirus exposure and HLA in healthy donors. 13 Jbeta primers and 60 Vbeta primers were used for the PCR. Here immunoSEQ multiplex PCR was the method, and the copy in TCRdb shows in-frame clones only, minus some. Of 150,000 to 200,000 clones detected, around 75% appear once; the ten largest clones hold approximately 6%. The specimen was PBMCs. This sequence originates from a woman aged 25 to 45 in good health and CMV-seropositive.

The DNA for the CDR3 is TGCGCCAGCAGCTTGGCCGCTAGGAGCCGAGCGTACTCCGGGGAGCTGTTTTTT. As protein: CASSLAARSRAYSGELFF. The V gene is TRBV5-1, the J gene TRBJ2-2; D call uncertain. Trimming shortened V by 0 bases and J by 6 bases, and 21 bases separated the two germline ends. Per the germline V gene, CDR1 is SGHRS and CDR2 is YFSETQ. The CDR3 is 18 residues long.